This TCR beta chain was identified during a study of blood T cells in healthy people across ages. Using a J-beta primer mix together with a sample-barcoded 5' primer, a second PCR was run for roughly 6 to 12 cycles. One entry per CDR3 protein, called by TCRdb with MiXCR from the 5' RACE reads. The repertoire holds more than 1 million distinct CDR3 sequences, with under 45% as singletons. The ends were cut back, 6 bases at V and 5 bases at J, with 20 bases in the middle. CDR1 and CDR2 (germline): DFQATT, SNEGSKA (reference sequence). The CDR3 loop spans 15 amino acids. The source is a woman aged 60-70 years in good health. The gene calls are TRBV20-1 and TRBJ2-4; TRBD1 might be the D (6 bases). Specimen: blood. The CDR3 loop reads CSALAMRRGQNIQYF. DNA for the CDR3: TGCAGTGCCCTGGCGATGCGCAGGGGTCAAAACATTCAGTACTTC.